This T cell receptor (beta chain) was recovered during a study of shared clonotypes between healthy human individuals. Each replicate PCR on the sorted subsets used 200 to 250 ng DNA (about 30,000 T cell genomes). The protocol was immunoSEQ multiplex PCR, while the TCRdb copy is restricted to in-frame clones and leaves out a portion. Among 2.3 million or so clones listed, 85% to 95% were seen once. General study points: Relative to memory subsets, naive subsets generally showed larger estimated richness. Sequencing depth was expected to affect clonotype sharing among donors.

CD45RA+ naive and CD45RA-negative memory subsets were separated from CD4+ cells. Remarks on this clone: Antigen specificity is unknown.

The CDR3 extends over 14 amino acids. Germline V gene lookup returns CDR1 MGHRA and CDR2 YSYEKL. V shed 4 bases and J shed 7 bases, with 14 bases lying between them. V gene TRBV4-1 combines with J gene TRBJ1-5; D not certain. Sequencing used naive CD4+ T cells from PBMCs. Specified subset: CD45RA+ positively selected. The sequence came from a man between 18 and 35 years old in good health. Some clones in this sample may be carry-over from other donors' samples. Here the CDR3 reads CASSPGASPQPQHF. CDR3 nucleotide sequence: TGCGCCAGCAGCCCCGGAGCCTCCCCCCAGCCCCAGCATTTT.